These 18 T cell receptor beta chains share one sample of origin, sequenced in a study of T cell changes during pregnancy in multiple sclerosis. This table comes from immunoSEQ multiplex PCR, and its TCRdb copy is limited to in-frame clones, with some not included. The sample records tens of thousands of clones, about 90% being singletons. Here the sequenced sample was CD4+ T cells from peripheral blood mononuclear cells, taken in the third trimester of pregnancy. The source is a female donor in good health, enrolled as a control in a pregnancy study.

J is TRBJ1-4 and V is TRBV9; TRBD1 matches 7 bases. V shed 3 bases and J 0 bases; nucleotides not matched to a gene: 17. The CDR3 sequence is 20 residues long. Germline CDR1 and CDR2: SGDLS and YYNGEE. As DNA, the CDR3 is TGTGCCAGCAGCGAGAGACCAGGGGGTAAAGGGGGCTCAACTAATGAAAAACTGTTTTTT. It yields the protein CASSERPGGKGGSTNEKLFF.

V gene TRBV2 combines with J gene TRBJ1-2, with TRBD1 identical over 8 bases. Germline V gene data show CDR1 as SNHLY and CDR2 as FYNNEI. Trimming took 4 bases from V and 4 from J; bases not matched to a gene: 11. The CDR3 is 16 amino acids. As DNA, the CDR3 is TGTGCCAGCAGTGTGGGACAGGCTCGGGTGGGCTATGGCTACACCTTC. Its translation: CASSVGQARVGYGYTF.

The V call is TRBV28, the J call TRBJ2-1; 9 bases are shared with TRBD2. The V gene end was trimmed by 5 bases and the J gene end by 9 bases; junction bases not matched to a gene: 11. The CDR3 totals 15 residues. In germline, CDR1 is MDHEN, CDR2 SYDVKM. CDR3 sequence (DNA): TGTGCCAGCAGTCTTAGCGGGAGCGTCAGGCCTGAGCAGTTCTTC. It codes for CASSLSGSVRPEQFF.

V is TRBV5-1 and J is TRBJ2-7; D gene unclear. The germline gives CDR1 SGHRS, CDR2 YFSETQ. Trimming shortened V by 0 bases and J by 3 bases, and 10 bases separated the two germline ends. The CDR3 extends over 14 amino acids. CDR3 sequence: CASSLASRIYEQYF. The CDR3 DNA sequence: TGCGCCAGCAGCTTGGCCTCGCGGATCTACGAGCAGTACTTC. Supplemented by reference TRBV5-1 and TRBJ2-7, the full variable domain reads KAGVTQTPRYLIKTRGQQVTLSCSPISGHRSVSWYQQTPGQGLQFLFEYFSETQRNKGNFPGRFSGRQFSNSRSEMNVSTLELGDSALYLCASSLASRIYEQYFGPGTRLTVT.

This CDR3 is CASSQDPRLAAHQETQYF. DNA for the CDR3: TGTGCCAGCAGCCAAGATCCCAGGCTAGCGGCGCACCAAGAGACCCAGTACTTC. V and J are TRBV14 and TRBJ2-5; 7 bases fit TRBD2. Germline loops: CDR1 SGHDN, CDR2 FVKESK. The CDR3 contains 18 residues. V lost 0 bases and J lost 0; bases outside the gene matches: 10.

The chain employs TRBV6-6 and TRBJ2-2; TRBD1 aligns across 11 bases. V was clipped by 5 bases and J by 4 bases; unmatched bases: 3. The CDR3 spans 15 residues. Germline CDR1 and CDR2: MNHNY and SVGAGI (reference sequence). Here the CDR3 reads CASSPGTGGTGELFF. The CDR3 bases are TGTGCCAGCAGTCCCGGGACAGGGGGCACCGGGGAGCTGTTTTTT.

The chain employs TRBV11-3 and TRBJ2-1, with D perhaps TRBD1 (5 bases). Per germline, CDR1 SGHNT and CDR2 YENEEA. The CDR3 has 15 residues. The V end was cut by 3 bases, the J end by 0 bases, with 9 bases between. The CDR3 region is CASSLGRSSYNEQFF. CDR3 sequence (DNA): TGTGCCAGCAGCTTGGGGCGGTCCTCCTACAATGAGCAGTTCTTC. The full variable domain, completed using reference TRBV11-3 and TRBJ2-1, is EAGVVQSPRYKIIEKKQPVAFWCNPISGHNTLYWYLQNLGQGPELLIRYENEEAVDDSQLPKDRFSAERLKGVDSTLKIQPAELGDSAVYLCASSLGRSSYNEQFFGPGTRLTVL.

This clone appeared once. The gene calls are TRBV14 and TRBJ2-5; D is uncertain. The germline CDR1 and CDR2 sequences are SGHDN and FVKESK. Deletions cut 4 bases from V and 5 bases from J, with 14 bases between. The CDR3 covers 14 residues. CDR3 bases: TGTGCCAGCAGCCCCCGTCCCGGTTCGGAGACCCAGTACTTC. Amino acid sequence: CASSPRPGSETQYF.

The chain recombines TRBV11-2 with TRBJ1-2; 7 nucleotides line up with TRBD1. Germline V lookup: CDR1 SGHAT, CDR2 FQNNGV. V lost 4 bases to trimming and J lost 2 bases; unmatched junction nucleotides: 10. The CDR3 loop spans 16 amino acids. The CDR3 nucleotides are TGTGCCAGCAGCTCCATTAAAACGACAGGGAACTATGGCTACACCTTC. Translated: CASSSIKTTGNYGYTF.

The rearrangement joins TRBV11-2 to TRBJ1-1, with TRBD1 matching over 7 bases. The CDR3 contains 13 residues. J lost 4 bases, V lost 4 bases, and 3 bases had no gene match. The germline V gene has CDR1 SGHAT and CDR2 FQNNGV. Here the CDR3 reads CASSSWDSTEAFF. As DNA, the CDR3 is TGTGCCAGCAGCTCCTGGGACAGCACTGAAGCTTTCTTT.

In this sample, this clone turned up once. The V call is TRBV5-1, the J call TRBJ2-3; D is uncertain. The CDR3 spans 14 residues. Trimming pared 4 bases from V and 3 bases from J, leaving 12 bases between. Per the germline V gene, CDR1 is SGHRS and CDR2 is YFSETQ. CDR3 residues: CASSGGLETDTQYF. CDR3 in DNA: TGCGCCAGCAGCGGCGGCTTAGAGACAGATACGCAGTATTTT.

The CDR3 region has the DNA TGTGCCAGCAGATTGACAGGGGCGCGGGATACGCAGTATTTT. Translating gives CASRLTGARDTQYF. The chain joins TRBV5-4 to TRBJ2-3, with 8 bases lining up with TRBD1. V was clipped by 5 bases and J by 6 bases; unmatched bases: 8. Germline V gene lookup returns CDR1 SGHNT and CDR2 YYREEE (reference sequence). The CDR3 totals 14 residues. The whole variable domain, filled in from reference TRBV5-4 and TRBJ2-3, reads ETGVTQSPTHLIKTRGQQVTLRCSSQSGHNTVSWYQQALGQGPQFIFQYYREEENGRGNFPPRFSGLQFPNYSSELNVNALELDDSALYLCASRLTGARDTQYFGPGTRLTVL.

The V call is TRBV6-6, the J call TRBJ1-1, with D possibly being TRBD1 (6 bases). V was trimmed by 0 bases and J by 5 bases, leaving 13 bases between them. Germline V CDR1 and CDR2: MNHNY, SVGAGI (reference sequence). The CDR3 length is 15 residues. The chain's CDR3 is CASSYSREGGTEAFF. DNA of the CDR3: TGTGCCAGCAGTTACTCAAGGGAGGGGGGGACTGAAGCTTTCTTT.

The J gene is TRBJ2-3, the V gene TRBV21-1; the table gives TRBD1 as D, unverified against the DNA. TRBV21-1 is listed as a pseudogene. The CDR3 is made up of 18 amino acids. The CDR3 DNA follows: TGTGCCAGCAGCAAAGCAAATTCCGGACAGGGGCACACAGATACGCAGTATTTT. Protein: CASSKANSGQGHTDTQYF.

About this clone: This sample also contains other DNA sequences that code for the same CDR3. The rearrangement uses TRBV2 and TRBJ2-3, with 12 bases that match TRBD2. From germline, CDR1 is SNHLY and CDR2 FYNNEI. V shed 5 bases and J 1 base; nucleotides not matched to a gene: 1. This CDR3 is 15 amino acids long. Here the CDR3 DNA reads TGTGCCAGCAGTAGACTAGCGGGGGGCACAGATACGCAGTATTTT. The encoded protein is CASSRLAGGTDTQYF.

This clone was seen once. The V and J genes are TRBV6-5 and TRBJ2-2; a possible D gene is TRBD1 (6 bases). CDR1 and CDR2 (germline): MNHEY, SVGAGI. Trimming shortened V by 0 bases and J by 0 bases, and 8 bases separated the two germline ends. This CDR3 is 16 amino acids long. DNA for the CDR3: TGTGCCAGCAGTTACTCAGACAGGTCGAACACCGGGGAGCTGTTTTTT. Protein sequence: CASSYSDRSNTGELFF.

The rearrangement links TRBV30 to TRBJ1-2, with no clear D. Trimming cost V 3 bases and J 10 bases, with 18 bases left between them. The V gene's germline CDR1 is GTSNPN and CDR2 SVGIG (reference sequence). This CDR3 is built from 13 residues. Here the CDR3 reads CAWSAQMENPYTF. CDR3 nucleotides: TGTGCCTGGAGCGCTCAAATGGAGAATCCCTACACCTTC. Looking up the rest from reference TRBV30 and TRBJ1-2 gives the full variable domain: SQTIHQWPATLVQPVGSPLSLECTVEGTSNPNLYWYRQAAGRGLQLLFYSVGIGQISSEVPQNLSASRPQDRQFILSSKKLLLSDSGFYLCAWSAQMENPYTFGSGTRLTVV.

This clone was recorded once. The chain combines TRBV10-2 with TRBJ1-5, with D unclear. The germline V gene has CDR1 WSHSY and CDR2 SAAADI. Trimming took off 9 bases at V and 2 bases at J, with 11 bases between the two ends. The CDR3 spans 13 residues. CDR3 protein: CASWSPGNQPQHF. The DNA for the CDR3 is TGCGCCAGTTGGAGTCCCGGCAATCAGCCCCAGCATTTT.